Presented here are 20 T cell receptor beta chains from one specimen sequenced in a study of shared clonotypes between healthy human individuals. CD8 cells regarded as naive lacked CD45RO, were positively chosen for CCR7, and omitted terminally differentiated effector memory CD45RA+ cells. The method was immunoSEQ multiplex PCR; TCRdb's version includes in-frame clones alone and lacks a portion of them. The table records about 1,900,000 clones, about 95% of them present only once. What was sequenced was naive CD8+ T cells sorted from blood. The receptors were gathered from a man in his late teens or twenties in good health.

The chain uses TRBV18 and TRBJ1-5; 12 bases agree with TRBD1. The CDR3 runs to 18 residues. Unmatched junction bases numbered 16, after V lost 4 bases and J lost 9 bases. Germline assignment: CDR1 KGHSH and CDR2 LQKENI. The CDR3 coding sequence is TGTGCCAGCTCACTCCTACCGGAGGGACAGGGGGCTGGATGGCCCCAGCATTTT. This codes for CASSLLPEGQGAGWPQHF. Filled out from reference TRBV18 and TRBJ1-5, the complete variable domain reads NAGVMQNPRHLVRRRGQEARLRCSPMKGHSHVYWYRQLPEEGLKFMVYLQKENIIDESGMPKERFSAEFPKEGPSILRIQQVVRGDSAAYFCASSLLPEGQGAGWPQHFGDGTRLSIL.

The chain recombines TRBV27 with TRBJ2-7; D ambiguous. The germline V gene has CDR1 MNHEY and CDR2 SMNVEV (reference sequence). With 8 bases removed from V and 7 bases from J, the gap between germline ends came to 18 bases. The CDR3 spans 13 residues. The CDR3 nucleotides are TGTGCCAGCTCCCTGACAACCTTCTCGGAGCAGTACTTC. Amino acids: CASSLTTFSEQYF.

V usage is TRBV5-6 and J usage is TRBJ2-3; D call uncertain. Germline V gene lookup returns CDR1 SGHDT and CDR2 YYEEEE. This CDR3 comprises 14 residues. V lost 0 bases and J 2 bases, leaving 7 bases between the germline ends. CDR3 region: CASSLAAITDTQYF. The CDR3 DNA reads as TGTGCCAGCAGCTTGGCTGCGATCACAGATACGCAGTATTTT. Complete variable domain (other parts from reference TRBV5-6 and TRBJ2-3): DAGVTQSPTHLIKTRGQQVTLRCSPKSGHDTVSWYQQALGQGPQFIFQYYEEEERQRGNFPDRFSGHQFPNYSSELNVNALLLGDSALYLCASSLAAITDTQYFGPGTRLTVL.

The chain employs TRBV28 and TRBJ1-1; D unresolved. The ends were cut back, 5 bases at V and 1 base at J, with 14 bases in the middle. Germline V gene data show CDR1 as MDHEN and CDR2 as SYDVKM. CDR3 length: 15 residues. The CDR3 nucleotides are TGTGCCAGCAGTAAATTAACGGGTTCGAACACTGAAGCTTTCTTT. This sequence encodes CASSKLTGSNTEAFF. The full variable domain, with the rest looked up from reference TRBV28 and TRBJ1-1, is DVKVTQSSRYLVKRTGEKVFLECVQDMDHENMFWYRQDPGLGLRLIYFSYDVKMKEKGDIPEGYSVSREKKERFSLILESASTNQTSMYLCASSKLTGSNTEAFFGQGTRLTVV.

The CDR3 sequence: CASSQSLAGVVGGTDTQYF. CDR3 DNA: TGTGCCAGCAGCCAGTCGCTAGCGGGAGTAGTGGGTGGAACAGATACGCAGTATTTT. The chain recombines TRBV14 with TRBJ2-3; 10 bases map to TRBD2. Per germline, CDR1 SGHDN and CDR2 FVKESK. The CDR3 extends over 19 amino acids. J lost 3 bases, V lost 3 bases, and 15 bases had no gene match.

With respect to this clone: One base away lies a much larger clone, so this may be a sequencing read error. This rearrangement joins TRBV7-9 to TRBJ1-1; no clear D. This CDR3 has 12 amino acids. Germline CDR1 SEHNR, CDR2 FQNEAQ (reference sequence). Written as DNA, the CDR3 is TGTGCCAGCAGCTTAATGAACAGTGAAGCTTTCTTT. Translation: CASSLMNSEAFF.

The chain carries TRBV5-1 and TRBJ2-1; 11 bases agree with TRBD2. CDR3 length equals 13 residues. J was trimmed by 4 bases and V by 9 bases; bases with no gene match: 3. Germline V CDR1 and CDR2: SGHRS, YFSETQ. CDR3 amino acids: CATTSGEYNEQFF. The CDR3 region has the DNA TGCGCCACGACTAGCGGGGAATACAATGAGCAGTTCTTC.

The CDR3 spells CASSAGGTVNEKLFF. The CDR3 region has the DNA TGTGCCAGCTCAGCCGGAGGGACGGTAAATGAAAAACTGTTTTTT. The chain has TRBV19 and TRBJ1-4; a weak D match, TRBD1 (5 bases). This CDR3 contains 15 residues. Trimming removed 9 bases from V and 5 bases from J, with 19 bases in between. Germline V gene lookup returns CDR1 LNHDA and CDR2 SQIVND (reference sequence).

This clone was detected ten times or more. The CDR3 spells CASSLAWTDTYSGANVLTF. CDR3 nucleotides: TGTGCCAGCAGCTTAGCTTGGACAGACACCTACTCTGGGGCCAACGTCCTGACTTTC. The chain couples TRBV7-9 to TRBJ2-6; the D gene is possibly TRBD1 (6 bases). Germline CDR1 and CDR2: SEHNR and FQNEAQ (reference sequence). The V gene lost 0 bases and the J gene lost 0 bases, with 15 bases spanning the gap. The length of the CDR3 is 19 residues.

CDR3 bases: TGTGCCAGCAGTGAAGCTCGTGCAGGGGGCCAGACTGAAGCTTTCTTT. It specifies CASSEARAGGQTEAFF. The J gene is TRBJ1-1, the V gene TRBV2; TRBD1 matches 8 bases. Per germline, CDR1 SNHLY and CDR2 FYNNEI. Trimming removed 0 bases from V and 5 bases from J; junction bases left unmatched: 8. CDR3 size: 16 residues.

This chain connects TRBV6-5 to TRBJ2-7; the match to TRBD1 covers 7 bases. The V gene end was trimmed by 7 bases and the J gene end by 4 bases; junction bases not matched to a gene: 4. Looked up from germline, CDR1 is MNHEY and CDR2 is SVGAGI. This CDR3 region has 12 residues. The CDR3: CASKRQGYEQYF. The CDR3 coding sequence is TGTGCCAGCAAGAGACAGGGATACGAGCAGTACTTC.

V usage is TRBV5-4 and J usage is TRBJ2-5, with 10 bases lining up with TRBD1. Trimming removed 6 bases from V and 3 bases from J; junction bases left unmatched: 5. The CDR3 spans 14 residues. In germline, CDR1 is SGHNT, CDR2 YYREEE (reference sequence). Here the CDR3 DNA reads TGTGCCAGCAAAGCCGGGACAGGGGAAGAGACCCAGTACTTC. Translated, it gives CASKAGTGEETQYF.

The gene calls are TRBV4-2 and TRBJ2-2; 9 bases align to TRBD2. This CDR3 spans 14 amino acids. Unmatched junction bases numbered 7, after V lost 11 bases and J lost 3 bases. Germline CDR1 is LGHNA and CDR2 is YNFKEQ. The CDR3 sequence is CAASGGRDTGELFF. DNA of the CDR3: TGTGCCGCGAGCGGGGGGCGGGACACCGGGGAGCTGTTTTTT.

A remark on this clone: In the same sample, other DNA sequences code for this CDR3. The chain has TRBV6-1 and TRBJ2-7; TRBD1 might be the D (6 bases). V was trimmed by 2 bases and J by 2 bases, leaving 7 bases between them. The CDR3 covers 13 residues. CDR1 and CDR2 (germline): MNHNS, SASEGT. CDR3 sequence (DNA): TGTGCCAGCAGTGAAACAGGGCCCTACGAGCAGTACTTC. This gives the protein CASSETGPYEQYF.

The chain is built from TRBV5-6 and TRBJ2-5, with TRBD2 as a possible D gene (6 bases). V shed 2 bases and J shed 4 bases, with 18 bases lying between them. The CDR3 is 16 residues long. Germline V lookup: CDR1 SGHDT, CDR2 YYEEEE. CDR3 in amino acids: CASSFVRGDSRETQYF. The CDR3 nucleotides read TGTGCCAGCAGCTTCGTGCGGGGCGATAGTCGAGAGACCCAGTACTTC. Full variable domain (missing parts from reference TRBV5-6 and TRBJ2-5): DAGVTQSPTHLIKTRGQQVTLRCSPKSGHDTVSWYQQALGQGPQFIFQYYEEEERQRGNFPDRFSGHQFPNYSSELNVNALLLGDSALYLCASSFVRGDSRETQYFGPGTRLLVL.

The chain has TRBV7-8 and TRBJ2-2; D perhaps matches TRBD1 (5 bases). The CDR3 covers 15 residues. Germline loops: CDR1 SGHVS, CDR2 FQNEAQ. Trimming took off 5 bases at V and 0 bases at J, with 10 bases between the two ends. CDR3 DNA: TGTGCCAGCAGCCCCGACAGACCGAACACCGGGGAGCTGTTTTTT. Translated: CASSPDRPNTGELFF.

The rearrangement uses TRBV4-3 and TRBJ2-3, with 9 nucleotides matching TRBD2. Per the germline V gene, CDR1 is LGHNA and CDR2 is YSLEER. The CDR3 consists of 16 residues. Losses at the gene ends were 1 base for V and 1 base for J; bases not matched to a gene: 3. In DNA, the CDR3 is TGCGCCAGCAGCCAAGGGACTAGCGATGGCACAGATACGCAGTATTTT. This encodes CASSQGTSDGTDTQYF.

The J gene is TRBJ1-2, the V gene TRBV6-1; possibly TRBD1 for D (6 bases). The CDR3 runs to 15 residues. Trimming took 6 bases from V and 1 from J, leaving 15 bases between them. Germline V lookup: CDR1 MNHNS, CDR2 SASEGT. This CDR3 is CASSDRTVRNYGYTF. The CDR3 coding sequence is TGTGCCAGCAGCGACCGGACAGTTCGTAACTATGGCTACACCTTC.

This sequence joins TRBV6-7 and TRBJ1-6; D is ambiguous. TRBV6-7 carries the ORF label, with uncertain function. The CDR3 has 15 residues. Trimming left V 8 bases short and J 2 bases short, with 13 bases between. CDR3: CASLLPITYNSPLHF. The CDR3 region has the DNA TGTGCCAGCCTCTTACCAATCACCTATAATTCACCCCTCCACTTT.

The chain links TRBV6-1 to TRBJ1-2; no firm D call. Trimming cost V 4 bases and J 3 bases, with 12 bases left between them. The CDR3 extends over 14 amino acids. Germline V lookup: CDR1 MNHNS, CDR2 SASEGT. Here the CDR3 DNA reads TGTGCCAGCAGTGGTACCGGGGAGGACTATGGCTACACCTTC. Amino acids: CASSGTGEDYGYTF.